Listed here are 14 T cell receptor beta chains from one sample, sequenced in a study of blood T cell repertoires in COVID-19. Method: immunoSEQ multiplex PCR; TCRdb's copy keeps in-frame clones and lacks some. Of a few hundred thousand clones listed, 90% are singletons. Sequencing was done on a sample of PBMCs or T cells enriched from blood (not recorded which). These receptors all come from a young man who had been exposed to COVID-19.

The J gene is TRBJ2-3, the V gene TRBV7-9; 14 bases fit TRBD2. Germline V CDR1 and CDR2: SEHNR, FQNEAQ (reference sequence). This CDR3 has 19 residues. Trimming at V came to 3 bases and at J to 1 base, leaving 9 bases not matched to a gene. In nucleotides, the CDR3 is TGTGCCAGCAGCTTGACTAGCGGGGGGGTGTTTGGACGCACAGATACGCAGTATTTT. The encoded protein is CASSLTSGGVFGRTDTQYF.

The V call is TRBV11-2, the J call TRBJ1-3, with TRBD1 identical over 7 bases. The CDR3 consists of 17 residues. The ends lost 1 base at V and 0 bases at J; junction bases unmatched: 6. Germline V gene lookup returns CDR1 SGHAT and CDR2 FQNNGV. This chain's CDR3 is CASSLVPGQTSGNTIYF. CDR3 nucleotide sequence: TGTGCCAGCAGCTTAGTCCCGGGACAGACCTCTGGAAACACCATATATTTT.

The chain is built from TRBV6-1 and TRBJ2-7, with TRBD2 matching over 7 bases. Losses at the gene ends were 3 bases for V and 7 bases for J; bases not matched to a gene: 3. The CDR3 extends over 12 amino acids. Germline CDR1 and CDR2: MNHNS and SASEGT. The CDR3: CASSDNGGEQYF. The CDR3 coding sequence is TGTGCCAGCAGTGATAACGGGGGGGAGCAGTACTTC.

This chain joins TRBV3-1 (or the pseudogene TRBV3-2) and TRBJ2-1; 7 bases match TRBD2. The germline V gene has CDR1 LGHDT and CDR2 YNNKEL (reference sequence). V was pared by 1 base and J by 4 bases, with 7 bases of the junction left unmatched. This CDR3 region has 16 residues. The CDR3 DNA follows: TGTGCCAGCAGCCAAGGACGGGGGGTGAAATACAATGAGCAGTTCTTC. Protein product: CASSQGRGVKYNEQFF.

The V call is TRBV5-6, the J call TRBJ1-3; D gene uncertain. This CDR3 is built from 13 residues. V dropped 1 base and J dropped 1 base, with 3 bases sitting between them. Germline-derived CDR1 and CDR2 are SGHDT and YYEEEE. The CDR3 DNA follows: TGTGCCAGCAGCTTGCCATCTGGAAACACCATATATTTT. It is translated as CASSLPSGNTIYF.

This chain uses TRBV3-1 (or the pseudogene TRBV3-2) with TRBJ2-1, with unresolved D. The CDR3 consists of 11 residues. Deletions cut 4 bases from V and 14 bases from J, with 12 bases between. Germline V gene lookup returns CDR1 LGHDT and CDR2 YNNKEL (reference sequence). The CDR3 reads CASSRGLTKFF. The DNA for the CDR3 is TGTGCCAGCAGCCGCGGCTTGACGAAGTTCTTC.

The chain recombines TRBV14 with TRBJ2-7; TRBD2 might be the D (5 bases). Germline V lookup: CDR1 SGHDN, CDR2 FVKESK. V gave up 1 base and J gave up 4 bases, with 8 bases separating them. The CDR3 is 13 amino acids. This CDR3 is CASSQVGGYEQYF. CDR3 DNA: TGTGCCAGCAGCCAAGTTGGCGGGTACGAGCAGTACTTC. The entire variable domain, with the rest obtained from reference TRBV14 and TRBJ2-7, is as follows: EAGVTQFPSHSVIEKGQTVTLRCDPISGHDNLYWYRRVMGKEIKFLLHFVKESKQDESGMPNNRFLAERTGGTYSTLKVQPAELEDSGVYFCASSQVGGYEQYFGPGTRLTVT.

The rearrangement uses TRBV4-2 and TRBJ2-7; D is perhaps TRBD1 (6 bases). CDR3 length: 14 residues. The V end lost 1 base, the J end lost 3 bases, and 10 bases lay between the germline ends. The germline V gene has CDR1 LGHNA and CDR2 YNFKEQ. The CDR3 sequence is CASSQGDTNYEQYF. In DNA, the CDR3 is TGTGCCAGCAGCCAAGGGGACACCAACTACGAGCAGTACTTC.

The chain employs TRBV7-9 and TRBJ1-3; 8 bases line up with TRBD1. This CDR3 is built from 16 residues. The germline CDR1 and CDR2 sequences are SEHNR and FQNEAQ (reference sequence). V was clipped by 2 bases and J by 0 bases; unmatched bases: 3. DNA of the CDR3: TGTGCCAGCAGCTTATTGACAGGGGCCTCTGGAAACACCATATATTTT. Translated: CASSLLTGASGNTIYF. The variable domain in full, completed from reference TRBV7-9 and TRBJ1-3, reads DTGVSQNPRHKITKRGQNVTFRCDPISEHNRLYWYRQTLGQGPEFLTYFQNEAQLEKSRLLSDRFSAERPKGSFSTLEIQRTEQGDSAMYLCASSLLTGASGNTIYFGEGSWLTVV.

The chain has TRBV7-2 and TRBJ2-7; D is possibly TRBD1 (5 bases). This CDR3 is built from 11 residues. Germline V gives CDR1 SGHTA, CDR2 FQGNSA. CDR3 coding DNA: TGTGCAAGGCAGGGATACTACGAGCAGTACTTC. Encoded protein: CARQGYYEQYF.

The chain combines TRBV29-1 with TRBJ2-3; 9 positions match TRBD2. Germline V gene data show CDR1 as SQVTM and CDR2 as ANQGSEA. CDR3 length: 16 residues. Germline trimming cut 6 bases from V and 4 bases from J; bases unmatched to any gene: 14. The CDR3 loop is CSVVVSRGGRADTQYF. As DNA, the CDR3 is TGCAGCGTGGTCGTATCGCGGGGGGGCCGAGCAGATACGCAGTATTTT.

The J gene is TRBJ1-6, the V gene TRBV5-1; 8 bases line up with TRBD1. V was pared by 4 bases and J by 10 bases, with 7 bases of the junction left unmatched. Germline V gene lookup returns CDR1 SGHRS and CDR2 YFSETQ. This CDR3 is built from 14 residues. The CDR3 DNA reads as TGCGCCAGCAGCCTAGGACAGGGTGAATCACCCCTCCACTTT. It is translated as CASSLGQGESPLHF. Together with reference TRBV5-1 and TRBJ1-6, the CDR3 gives the full variable domain: KAGVTQTPRYLIKTRGQQVTLSCSPISGHRSVSWYQQTPGQGLQFLFEYFSETQRNKGNFPGRFSGRQFSNSRSEMNVSTLELGDSALYLCASSLGQGESPLHFGNGTRLTVT.

The chain recombines TRBV6-5 with TRBJ2-3; 8 positions agree with TRBD1. CDR1 is MNHEY, CDR2 SVGAGI, per germline. V gave up 3 bases and J gave up 2 bases; unmatched junction bases: 4. This CDR3 contains 15 residues. The CDR3, as DNA: TGTGCCAGCAGTTATGGGACAGGCACCACAGATACGCAGTATTTT. Its translation is CASSYGTGTTDTQYF.

The gene calls are TRBV2 and TRBJ1-2, with a possible D match to TRBD1 (5 bases). The CDR3 extends over 14 amino acids. The ends were cut back, 5 bases at V and 8 bases at J, with 18 bases in the middle. Germline V lookup: CDR1 SNHLY, CDR2 FYNNEI. For the CDR3, the DNA is TGTGCCAGCAGTCCTAGGCGGGACCCAAGGGGCTACACCTTC. Amino acids: CASSPRRDPRGYTF.